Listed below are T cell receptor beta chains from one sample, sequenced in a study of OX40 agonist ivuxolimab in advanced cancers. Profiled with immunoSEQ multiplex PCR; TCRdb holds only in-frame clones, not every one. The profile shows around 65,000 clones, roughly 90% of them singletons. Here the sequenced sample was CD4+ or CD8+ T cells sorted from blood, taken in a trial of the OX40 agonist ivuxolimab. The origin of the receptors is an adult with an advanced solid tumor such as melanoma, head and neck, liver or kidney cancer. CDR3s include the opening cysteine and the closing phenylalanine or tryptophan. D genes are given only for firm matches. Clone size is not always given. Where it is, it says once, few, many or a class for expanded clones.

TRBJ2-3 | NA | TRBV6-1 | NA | TGTGCCAGCAGTGAAGTAGGGGGCACAGATACGCAGTATTTT | CASSEVGGTDTQYF
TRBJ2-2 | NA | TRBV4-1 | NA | TGCGCCAGCAGCCAAGTTAGAAATTTCACCGGGGAGCTGTTTTTT | CASSQVRNFTGELFF
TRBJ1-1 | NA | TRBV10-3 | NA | TGTGCCATCAGTGAGTTTACGGGGGACAACCTAGCCGGGAGCAGAGCTTTCTTT | CAISEFTGDNLAGSRAFF
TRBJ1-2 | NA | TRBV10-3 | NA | TGTGCCATCAGTGAGTTCGATCGGCCCAACTATGGCTACACCTTC | CAISEFDRPNYGYTF
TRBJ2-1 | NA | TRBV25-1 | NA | TGTGCCAGCAGTGAAAGGGGGGGGACAGGTGTTCTGAGCAATGAGCAGTTCTTC | CASSERGGTGVLSNEQFF
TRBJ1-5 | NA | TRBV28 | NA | TGTGCCAGCAGCCCAAAAGGACAGTTACCCACAGTTCGTGGCAATCAGCCCCAGCATTTT | CASSPKGQLPTVRGNQPQHF
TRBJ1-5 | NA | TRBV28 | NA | TGTGCCAGCGTCGGCCAGGGTGGCAATCAGCCCCAGCATTTT | CASVGQGGNQPQHF
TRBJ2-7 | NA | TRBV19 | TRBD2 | TGTGCCAGTAGTAAAAGGACTAGCGGGACAGACGAGCAGTACTTC | CASSKRTSGTDEQYF
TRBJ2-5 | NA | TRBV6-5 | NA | TGTGCCAGCAAAAGAGGAAAAGAGACCCAGTACTTC | CASKRGKETQYF
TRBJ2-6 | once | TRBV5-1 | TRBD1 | TGCGCCAGCAGCCTAAACCCATACGGACAGGGAAAATCTGGGGCCAACGTCCTGACTTTC | CASSLNPYGQGKSGANVLTF
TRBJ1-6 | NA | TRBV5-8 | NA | TGTGCCAGCAGTTTGGACACATCTTATCCCCTCCACTTT | CASSLDTSYPLHF
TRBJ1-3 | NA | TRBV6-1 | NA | TGTGCCAGCAGGGAAGGGTGGAATTCTGGAAACACCATATATTTT | CASREGWNSGNTIYF
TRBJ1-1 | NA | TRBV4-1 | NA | TGCGCCAGCAGCCAAGAGATACGGGCGCTCACTGAAGCTTTCTTT | CASSQEIRALTEAFF
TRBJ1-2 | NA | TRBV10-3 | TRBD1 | TGTGCCATCAGTGAGGACAGGGCCTATGGCTACACCTTC | CAISEDRAYGYTF
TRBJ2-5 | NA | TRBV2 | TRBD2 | TGTGCCAGCAGTCGGGGACTAGCGCAAGAGACCCAGTACTTC | CASSRGLAQETQYF
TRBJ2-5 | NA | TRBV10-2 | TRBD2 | TGCGCCAGCAGGGAACTGGGGAGCGGGAGGCCTCCAGAGACCCAGTACTTC | CASRELGSGRPPETQYF
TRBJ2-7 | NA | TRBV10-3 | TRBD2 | TGTGCCATCAGTGACCCGCCGGGACTAGCGGGAAGTACCTACGAGCAGTACTTC | CAISDPPGLAGSTYEQYF
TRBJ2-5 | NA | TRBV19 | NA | TGTGCCAGTTCGTTTGGGGGCATCGGAGAGACCCAGTACTTC | CASSFGGIGETQYF
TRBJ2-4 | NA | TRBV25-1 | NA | TGTGCCAGCATCGGGGACACATCCTCGCCTTATATTCAGTACTTC | CASIGDTSSPYIQYF
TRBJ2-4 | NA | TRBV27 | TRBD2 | TGTGCCAGCAGTTTATCGGGGGGGGCCAAAAACATTCAGTACTTC | CASSLSGGAKNIQYF
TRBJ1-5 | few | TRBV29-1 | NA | TGCAGCGTTGCGGCGGAGAGCAATCAGCCCCAGCATTTT | CSVAAESNQPQHF
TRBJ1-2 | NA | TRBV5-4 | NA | TGTGCCAGCAGCCCTAGGTCGGGGGGATCTTTTGACTATGGCTACACCTTC | CASSPRSGGSFDYGYTF
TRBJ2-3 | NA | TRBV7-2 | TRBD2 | TGTGCGTACCGACTAGCCGGAGGGGATACGCAGTATTTT | CAYRLAGGDTQYF
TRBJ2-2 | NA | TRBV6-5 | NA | TGTGCCAGCAATCCCGTAGGGGGGAACACCGGGGAGCTGTTTTTT | CASNPVGGNTGELFF
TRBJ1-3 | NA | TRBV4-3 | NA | TGCGCCAGCAGCCTGGGATTGAGCTCTGGAAACACCATATATTTT | CASSLGLSSGNTIYF
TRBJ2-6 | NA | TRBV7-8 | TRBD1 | TGTGCCAGCAGCTTAGAGGACAGGGCAAAGTCTGGGGCCAACGTCCTGACTTTC | CASSLEDRAKSGANVLTF
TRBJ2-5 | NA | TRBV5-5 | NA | TGTGCCAGCAGGTTCGGGACTTCGGGGGAGACCCAGTACTTC | CASRFGTSGETQYF
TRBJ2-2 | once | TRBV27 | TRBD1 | TGTGCCAGCAGTCCATTGGGGACAGGGATGCAGTTCAGTAAGCTGTTTTTT | CASSPLGTGMQFSKLFF
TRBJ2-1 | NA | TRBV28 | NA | TGTGCCAGCAGTTTCGACAGTTATGAGCAGTTCTTC | CASSFDSYEQFF
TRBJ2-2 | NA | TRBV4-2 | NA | TGTGCCAGCAGCCAAGATACGCAAAACACCGGGGAGCTGTTTTTT | CASSQDTQNTGELFF
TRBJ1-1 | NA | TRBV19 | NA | TGTGCCAGTAGTAGTTCTGTGCGGGGAAAGACTGAAGCTTTCTTT | CASSSSVRGKTEAFF
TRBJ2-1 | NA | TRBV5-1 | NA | TGCGCCAGCAGCTTGGTCGGAGGGGGATCATACAATGAGCAGTTCTTC | CASSLVGGGSYNEQFF
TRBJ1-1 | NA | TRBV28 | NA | TGTGCCAGCAGTTTGGGGGTTGAAGCTTTCTTT | CASSLGVEAFF
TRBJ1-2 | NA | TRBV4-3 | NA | TGCGCCAGCAGCCAAGGCGAGTACTATGGCTACACCTTC | CASSQGEYYGYTF
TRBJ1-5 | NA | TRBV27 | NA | TGTGCCAGCAGTTTAAGGGATGGCAATCAGCCCCAGCATTTT | CASSLRDGNQPQHF
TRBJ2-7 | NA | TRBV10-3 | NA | TGTGCCGGCGGCGGGAACTACGAGCAGTACTTC | CAGGGNYEQYF
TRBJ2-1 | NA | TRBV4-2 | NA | TGTGCCAGCAGCCACGGGGACTTCAACAATGAGCAGTTCTTC | CASSHGDFNNEQFF
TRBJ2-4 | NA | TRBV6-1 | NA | TGTGCCAGCAGTGGGGAAAGGCTAGCCAAAAACATTCAGTACTTC | CASSGERLAKNIQYF
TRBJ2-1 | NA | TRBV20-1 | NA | TGCAGTGCCCCGGGTTTCAATGAGCAGTTCTTC | CSAPGFNEQFF
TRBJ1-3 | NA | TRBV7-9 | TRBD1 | TGTGCCAGCAGCGTTGCGGGACAGGGGGTTGGAAACACCATATATTTT | CASSVAGQGVGNTIYF
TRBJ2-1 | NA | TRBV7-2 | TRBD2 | TGTGCCAGCAGCTTCTCTAGCGGGAATTACAATGAGCAGTTCTTC | CASSFSSGNYNEQFF
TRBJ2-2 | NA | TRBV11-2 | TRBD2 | TGTGCCAGCAGCCCCTCTAGCGGGATTCCCACCGGGGAGCTGTTTTTT | CASSPSSGIPTGELFF
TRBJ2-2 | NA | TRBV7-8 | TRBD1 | TGTGCCAGCAGCTTAATCGAAGGGGGCGCGGGCGGGGAGCTGTTTTTT | CASSLIEGGAGGELFF
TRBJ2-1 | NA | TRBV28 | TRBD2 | TGTGCCAGCAGTGGGGAGGGACTAGCGGGAAACAATGAGCAGTTCTTC | CASSGEGLAGNNEQFF
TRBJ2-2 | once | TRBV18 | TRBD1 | TGTGCCAGCCAACCGACAGGGGGCGCATTATCAGCAGCCGGGGAGCTGTTTTTT | CASQPTGGALSAAGELFF
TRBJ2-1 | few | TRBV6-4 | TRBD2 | TGTGCCAGCAACCTTAGGGGACTACACTCCTACAATGAGCAGTTCTTC | CASNLRGLHSYNEQFF